Listed here is a single TCR beta chain. Its target is not known. Healthy Caucasian individuals made up all the donors. TCRdb recomputed calls from the 5' RACE reads with MiXCR, one row per CDR3 protein. The sample holds hundreds of thousands of distinct CDR3 sequences, approximately 22% seen once. The sample comes from a study of identical twins. Findings and caveats of the study: A lower insertion count was a feature of abundant cord blood beta clonotypes, with no such feature in memory repertoires.

The CDR3 spans 14 residues. Trimming took 5 bases from V and 5 from J, leaving 10 bases between them. This sample was also put to use in a study of T cells expressing NK-cell markers. That study adds: CD3+CD56+NKG2C+, CD3+CD56+NKG2C- and CD3+CD56-NKG2C+ T cells, once sorted, supplied the TCR beta repertoires. These clonotypes, the leaders elsewhere, also led the CD3+CD56-NKG2C+ fraction in a handful of donors.

The TCR sequence derives from a woman under 30 in good health. Sequenced input: PBMCs. V and J are TRBV12-3 or TRBV12-4 and TRBJ1-6, with a tentative D call TRBD1 (5 bases). DNA for the CDR3: TGTGCCAGCAGTCTAGTGACAGATAATTCACCCCTCCACTTT. Translated, it gives CASSLVTDNSPLHF.